The 21 T cell receptor beta chains in this list originate from one sample, sequenced in a study of molecular identifiers for immune sequencing clone quantification. TCRdb processed the PCR reads anew with MiXCR; each CDR3 protein has one entry. Of 90,000 to 120,000 distinct CDR3 sequences in the sample, about 35% are singletons; the top ten hold around 4.2%. The specimen sequenced was naive CD8+ T cells from blood, with Jurkat cell RNA spiked in. Noted subset: FACS-sorted CD8+CD4-CCR7+CD45RA+ naive T cells. Source of these receptors: a human donor in good health. Some libraries in this study had Jurkat cell RNA spiked in.

Turning to this clonotype: This may arise from a read error, as a much more abundant clone is one base away. The V gene is TRBV28, the J gene TRBJ1-3, with unresolved D. V shed 8 bases and J shed 10 bases, with 15 bases lying between them. Germline values: CDR1 MDHEN, CDR2 SYDVKM. The CDR3 has 12 residues. The CDR3: CASGPSLPTIYF. CDR3 coding DNA: TGTGCCAGCGGTCCCTCCCTACCGACCATATATTTT. Supplemented by reference TRBV28 and TRBJ1-3, the full variable domain reads DVKVTQSSRYLVKRTGEKVFLECVQDMDHENMFWYRQDPGLGLRLIYFSYDVKMKEKGDIPEGYSVSREKKERFSLILESASTNQTSMYLCASGPSLPTIYFGEGSWLTVV.

This clonotype was counted a few times. The chain employs TRBV11-2 and TRBJ2-2; 9 bases line up with TRBD1. This CDR3 spans 16 amino acids. Germline V gene lookup returns CDR1 SGHAT and CDR2 FQNNGV. Germline trimming cut 5 bases from V and 3 bases from J; bases unmatched to any gene: 7. CDR3 sequence (DNA): TGTGCCAGCAGCGTTGACGGGACAGGGTACACCGGGGAGCTGTTTTTT. As protein: CASSVDGTGYTGELFF.

In its sample, this clonotype was seen a few times. Compared with germline, one end of the junction differs, possibly owing to a read error. The J gene is TRBJ2-7, the V gene TRBV20-1; the D is unclear. Looked up from germline, CDR1 is DFQATT and CDR2 is SNEGSKA (reference sequence). This CDR3 is 12 amino acids long. CDR3 protein: CSAREVSYEQYF. In DNA, the CDR3 is TGCAGTGCTCGAGAGGTCTCCTACGAGCAGTACTTC.

This clonotype was counted a few times. The chain uses TRBV2 and TRBJ2-3; 9 positions agree with TRBD2. V lost 4 bases and J lost 1; bases outside the gene matches: 3. CDR3 size: 15 residues. Germline V lookup: CDR1 SNHLY, CDR2 FYNNEI. This CDR3 reads CASSVRTSGTDTQYF. CDR3 in DNA: TGTGCCAGCAGTGTACGGACTAGCGGCACAGATACGCAGTATTTT.

This clonotype was counted ten times or more. This chain links TRBV28 with TRBJ2-2, with D unclear. This CDR3 is 13 amino acids long. Germline loops: CDR1 MDHEN, CDR2 SYDVKM. Between the trimmed V and J ends, which lost 2 bases and 6 bases, there was a span of 7 bases. The CDR3 region has the DNA TGTGCCAGCAGTTTAGACGGATCCGGGGAGCTGTTTTTT. It yields the protein CASSLDGSGELFF. The variable domain in full, with the rest retrieved from reference TRBV28 and TRBJ2-2, is DVKVTQSSRYLVKRTGEKVFLECVQDMDHENMFWYRQDPGLGLRLIYFSYDVKMKEKGDIPEGYSVSREKKERFSLILESASTNQTSMYLCASSLDGSGELFFGEGSRLTVL.

Many counts were recorded for this clonotype. This CDR3 is CASSLGGPNYEQYF. The CDR3 nucleotides read TGTGCCAGCAGCTTAGGGGGTCCGAACTACGAGCAGTACTTC. The gene calls are TRBV5-5 and TRBJ2-7; D may be TRBD1 (6 bases). With 2 bases removed from V and 3 bases from J, the gap between germline ends came to 12 bases. The CDR3 loop spans 14 amino acids. The germline V gene has CDR1 SGHKS and CDR2 YYEKEE (reference sequence). Supplemented by reference TRBV5-5 and TRBJ2-7, the full variable domain reads DAGVTQSPTHLIKTRGQQVTLRCSPISGHKSVSWYQQVLGQGPQFIFQYYEKEERGRGNFPDRFSARQFPNYSSELNVNALLLGDSALYLCASSLGGPNYEQYFGPGTRLTVT.

This chain links TRBV28 with TRBJ1-2; no firm D call. Germline values: CDR1 MDHEN, CDR2 SYDVKM. The CDR3 extends over 13 amino acids. The ends were cut back, 2 bases at V and 12 bases at J, with 16 bases in the middle. CDR3 protein: CASSLILGEGNTF. CDR3 nucleotide sequence: TGTGCCAGCAGTTTAATTTTAGGAGAGGGCAACACCTTC.

The chain employs TRBV4-1 and TRBJ2-3; D might be TRBD2 (5 bases). The CDR3 is 15 residues long. Trimming left V 4 bases short and J 4 bases short, with 15 bases between. Germline V gene lookup returns CDR1 MGHRA and CDR2 YSYEKL. The CDR3 DNA is TGCGCCAGCAGCCCTGATGTGGCGGGCCCAGATACGCAGTATTTT. Amino acid sequence: CASSPDVAGPDTQYF.

The chain is built from TRBV19 and TRBJ2-6, with unresolved D. V lost 3 bases and J 1 base, leaving 7 bases between the germline ends. Per germline, CDR1 LNHDA and CDR2 SQIVND (reference sequence). This CDR3 has 15 residues. The CDR3 coding sequence is TGTGCCAGTAGTATCCAACCGTCTGGGGCCAACGTCCTGACTTTC. Its translation is CASSIQPSGANVLTF.

The V and J genes are TRBV11-2 and TRBJ2-1; unclear D gene. The CDR3 consists of 11 residues. Germline values: CDR1 SGHAT, CDR2 FQNNGV. The ends were cut back, 3 bases at V and 9 bases at J, with 6 bases in the middle. The CDR3 DNA follows: TGTGCCAGCAGCTTGGCCTTTGAGCAGTTCTTC. This gives the protein CASSLAFEQFF.

This clonotype was found a few times. The chain carries TRBV27 and TRBJ2-1; no firm D call. V gave up 3 bases and J gave up 6 bases, with 9 bases separating them. The CDR3 has 13 residues. Germline CDR1 reads MNHEY; CDR2 reads SMNVEV (reference sequence). CDR3: CASSFGSINEQFF. Written as DNA, the CDR3 is TGTGCCAGCAGTTTTGGCAGCATCAATGAGCAGTTCTTC.

This chain links TRBV28 with TRBJ2-7; no clear D. The CDR3 spans 15 residues. Germline V gene data show CDR1 as MDHEN and CDR2 as SYDVKM. V lost 3 bases and J lost 3, with 15 bases in between. The CDR3 sequence is CASSFRLPTHYEQYF. Written as DNA, the CDR3 is TGTGCCAGCAGTTTTAGGCTACCAACACACTACGAGCAGTACTTC. Full variable domain (missing parts from reference TRBV28 and TRBJ2-7): DVKVTQSSRYLVKRTGEKVFLECVQDMDHENMFWYRQDPGLGLRLIYFSYDVKMKEKGDIPEGYSVSREKKERFSLILESASTNQTSMYLCASSFRLPTHYEQYFGPGTRLTVT.

This chain uses TRBV6-2 or TRBV6-3 with TRBJ2-1, with a tentative D call TRBD2 (6 bases). Germline values: CDR1 MNHEY, CDR2 SVGEGT. V was pared by 6 bases and J by 6 bases, with 18 bases between. This CDR3 region has 15 residues. CDR3 in amino acids: CASSSGLPSVNEQFF. CDR3 nucleotide sequence: TGTGCCAGCAGCTCCGGACTACCCTCGGTCAATGAGCAGTTCTTC.

This chain links TRBV5-1 with TRBJ2-2; D is undetermined. Trimming pared 4 bases from V and 3 bases from J, leaving 7 bases between. The germline gives CDR1 SGHRS, CDR2 YFSETQ. The CDR3 is 13 residues long. This CDR3 is CASSPSDTGELFF. CDR3 DNA: TGCGCCAGCAGCCCCAGCGACACCGGGGAGCTGTTTTTT.

Remarks on this clonotype: The junction does not match germline at one end; this may be a read error. The rearrangement uses TRBV7-9 and TRBJ2-2; the D gene is possibly TRBD2 (5 bases). This CDR3 is 15 amino acids long. From germline, CDR1 is SEHNR and CDR2 FQNEAQ (reference sequence). The CDR3 reads CASSNLRRFTGKLFF. As DNA, the CDR3 is TGTGCCAGCAGCAACCTGAGGAGGTTCACCGGGAAGCTGTTTTTT.

The chain is built from TRBV24-1 and TRBJ2-2; 7 nucleotides line up with TRBD1. The CDR3 extends over 13 amino acids. V was clipped by 7 bases and J by 4 bases; unmatched bases: 2. Germline loops: CDR1 KGHDR, CDR2 SFDVKD. The CDR3 bases are TGTGCCACCAGAGGACAGGCCACCGGGGAGCTGTTTTTT. The encoded protein is CATRGQATGELFF.

As for this clonotype: Relative to the germline gene, one junction end is altered; a read error may explain this. This chain joins TRBV6-6 and TRBJ2-7; perhaps TRBD1 as D (6 bases). Per the germline V gene, CDR1 is MNHNY and CDR2 is SVGAGI (reference sequence). The CDR3 runs to 16 residues. The CDR3 protein is CASRYSQGSRSNEQYF. In nucleotides, the CDR3 is TGTGCCAGCAGATACTCGCAGGGGTCTAGGAGCAACGAGCAGTACTTC.

This chain uses TRBV24-1 with TRBJ2-6; TRBD1 matches 7 bases. This CDR3 is 15 amino acids long. CDR1 is KGHDR, CDR2 SFDVKD, per germline. V shed 4 bases, J shed 3 bases, and the junction held 2 bases outside the gene matches. This CDR3 reads CATSETGVGANVLTF. Here the CDR3 DNA reads TGTGCCACCAGTGAAACAGGGGTTGGGGCCAACGTCCTGACTTTC.

This clonotype was counted only a few times. This may be a read error: a much more frequent sequence differs by one nucleotide. The chain couples TRBV6-2 or TRBV6-3 to TRBJ1-4; D unclear. The germline CDR1 and CDR2 sequences are MNHEY and SVGEGT. The CDR3 covers 13 residues. CDR3 amino acids: CASRDATNEKLYF. CDR3 DNA sequence: TGTGCCAGCAGAGACGCAACTAATGAAAAACTGTATTTT.

The chain has TRBV5-4 and TRBJ2-3, with D unclear. Per the germline V gene, CDR1 is SGHNT and CDR2 is YYREEE (reference sequence). Trimming took off 0 bases at V and 1 base at J, with 12 bases between the two ends. The CDR3 is 16 amino acids. DNA for the CDR3: TGTGCCAGCAGCTTGGCACCCCACCCAGGCACAGATACGCAGTATTTT. Translation: CASSLAPHPGTDTQYF.

For this clonotype: A much larger clone is a single base away; this may be a read error. The chain has TRBV19 and TRBJ1-1, with D uncertain. This CDR3 has 12 amino acids. Germline CDR1 LNHDA, CDR2 SQIVND (reference sequence). The V and J ends lost 1 base and 7 bases respectively, with 7 bases between them. The CDR3 reads CASSIGGIEAFF. The CDR3, as DNA: TGTGCCAGTAGTATAGGTGGGATTGAAGCTTTCTTT.